The entry below gives a single TCR beta chain sequence along with its context. These data belong to a study of shared clonotypes between healthy human individuals. The assay was immunoSEQ multiplex PCR, and TCRdb's table has in-frame clones only and misses some. This table holds approximately 600,000 clones, about 95% found once. Germline trimming cut 7 bases from V and 5 bases from J; bases unmatched to any gene: 14. This CDR3 contains 15 residues. CDR1 and CDR2 from the germline V gene are ENHRY and SYGVKD. CD45RO-negative cells were positively selected for CCR7, leaving out terminally differentiated effector memory CD45RA+ cells.

The source material was naive CD8+ T cells sorted from blood. The origin of this receptor is a woman aged 25 to 39 in good health. The V gene is TRBV10-3, the J gene TRBJ2-7; 7 bases line up with TRBD2. The CDR3 is CAITRSGRTWDEQYF. For the CDR3, the DNA is TGTGCCATCACCCGTAGCGGGCGGACCTGGGACGAGCAGTACTTC.